This paragraph reports one T cell receptor beta chain. This clone was counted a single time. Its antigen is currently not known. No clone much larger than this one lies a single base away; base qualities are absent. The data stem from a study of cytomegalovirus exposure and HLA in healthy donors (dated by TCRdb to about 2017). Describing the broader study: According to an earlier analysis of 587 of the donors, some 180 million T cells yielded 100 million or so unique TCR beta sequences and approximately 280 Gb of sequence data. To predict cytomegalovirus infection status, the study brought together high-throughput TCR immunosequencing, statistical association of individual TCRs with disease status, and machine learning. The study profiled the T cell repertoires of hundreds of subjects by immunosequencing and related them to cytomegalovirus serostatus. Typing coverage differed by locus: A, B, C, DRB1 and DQB1 were typed in about 620-640 donors, DQA1 in roughly 510, DPA1 in approximately 600, and DPB1 in just under 490. The study aimed to test whether cataloging public T cell receptors could reveal signatures of past pathogen exposure. Besides the first cohort of approximately 710 subjects, a separate validation cohort made up of 120 different subjects was used. HLA typing included class I and class II loci at four-digit resolution. Of the roughly 390 genotyped donors, less than 90% were placed in the genetic ancestry cluster associated with self-reported Caucasian donors. Among around 400 genotyped donors of the cohort, an average of approximately 240,000 unique TCR beta nucleotide sequences were sequenced per donor, around 20% of them non-productive. An earlier analysis of about 600 of the donors used high-throughput TCR beta sequencing to judge whether each TCR beta V gene segment behaved as functional or pseudogenic. All discovery cohort repertoires had been generated on a single sequencing platform. Rather than using new phenotypic data, the later analysis identified candidate immune exposures from TCR beta sequences and from how often those sequences occurred across donors. Because of strong linkage in the cohort, roughly five DR-DQ haplotypes were treated as single units for association and clustering. In a later analysis, previously published TCR beta repertoires from more than 500 donors were re-analyzed and high-resolution HLA genotyping was added so that TCR occurrence patterns could be studied. Donor age, sex, ethnicity and CMV serostatus were collected together with the repertoire data. A later genetic analysis took genome-wide SNP genotypes for about 65% of the 666 donors and used that subset as a discovery cohort. About 280 gigabases of sequencing data and 80 million or so unique TCR sequences were included in an early release covering roughly 600 HLA-typed donors.

CDR3 length: 14 amino acids, cysteine to phenylalanine. Only the CDR3 DNA is retained, 42 bases long and in frame from the first base. Sequences SGDLS (CDR1) and YYNGEE (CDR2) are obtained from the germline V gene. The junction shows trimming of 2 bases on V and 6 bases on J, and the gene matches do not reach 3 bases of it. The cohort consisted of fewer than 700 healthy bone marrow donors. All cohort members were sampled while nominally healthy, although unrecorded immune exposures were likely present. The donor was CMV seropositive and was included in the group of 250 to 350 seropositive cohort members. Each donor provided a peripheral blood sample, and peripheral blood mononuclear cells were used for TCR beta sequencing. Genomic DNA extraction from the blood cell samples was performed with the Qiagen DNeasy Blood Extraction Kit. Libraries were built with the immunoSEQ multiplex PCR assay. The multiplex PCR relied on a mix of 60 forward primers for TCR Vbeta segments and 13 reverse primers for TCR Jbeta segments. The CDR3 region of rearranged TCR beta genes was amplified from genomic DNA by a multiplex PCR assay. The Illumina HiSeq System was used to sequence the amplified TCR beta libraries as 87-base-pair reads. Per the source publication's procedure: A later analysis tallied approximately 87 million unique TCR beta chains across the roughly 610 repertoires, and some 10 million of those chains were shared by two or more donors. A nearest-neighbor algorithm error-corrected the raw reads and collapsed the reads into unique sequences, merging closely related sequences to remove PCR and sequencing errors. V, D and J gene segments were assigned by aligning CDR3 sequences to IMGT reference sequences. Each retained sequence needed at least a six-nucleotide match to both a V gene segment and a J gene segment. A rearrangement counted as productive if the CDR3 had no stop codons and remained in frame with V and J, and every other rearrangement counted as non-productive. CDR3 was defined by IMGT convention, running from the second conserved V-encoded cysteine to the conserved J-encoded phenylalanine. The earlier analysis of some 550 of the donors excluded any sequence lacking an unambiguous match to a single V gene segment. In an earlier analysis of 587 of the donors, a V segment was called functional when productive rearrangements were above 56.7%, and segregating when the standard deviation between donors exceeded 5%. A statistical classification framework was built to diagnose cytomegalovirus status from the catalog of TCR beta chain sequences. In a later analysis, V and J genes were assigned by comparing TCR nucleotide sequences against IMGT/GENE-DB human TR gene sequences. Using the TCRdist pipeline, a later analysis assigned CDR3 sequences along with most-parsimonious VDJ recombination scenarios. In a later analysis, each TCR beta chain was defined by its CDR3 amino acid sequence together with its V-gene family, and reads without a unique V-gene family were excluded. As a way to deal with suspected cross-contamination and a sequencing artifact, a later analysis dropped roughly 620 nucleotide sequences that were highly shared and had low generation probability. A later analysis calculated a clonal expansion index for each public chain from normalized within-repertoire ranks of inferred template counts. Generation probabilities in a later analysis came from a VDJ recombination model fitted to out-of-frame rearrangements, and those results were checked against IGoR. In a later analysis, hypergeometric tests were used to score TCR-TCR, TCR-HLA and TCR-CMV co-occurrence, with a repertoire-size bias correction applied to TCR pairs. A later analysis estimated false discovery rates by permuting HLA or CMV assignments 20 times. In a later analysis, co-occurring TCRs were grouped with DBSCAN, and TCRdist sequence similarity was added when clustering was performed within HLA-allele-positive subsets. Co-occurrence clustering excluded repertoires with fewer than 30,000 or more than 120,000 public chains, plus five with anomalous nucleotide sharing. TCRdb mirrors the immuneACCESS table, restricted to in-frame sequences. Some clones are absent from its copies; in checked studies, under half trace to an unresolved V gene, and the reason for the others is unknown. The V and J calls and clone size come from that table; D and trimming were worked out from the DNA. This sample gives fewer than 200,000 clones in total; approximately 72% of them show up just once. Jointly, the top ten make up around 6.9% of the sample.

Here is what the overall study found, with its caveats: Because HLA typing was unavailable for some donors at each locus, only the typed subset was used in association tests. Sequencing depth was assumed to be roughly uniform across donors in the presence/absence analyses, though that assumption may not hold. Cytomegalovirus status was reported to be diagnosed by the classifier with high specificity and sensitivity in both the original and validation cohorts. Some IMGT-functional V segments, including TRBV6-2 and TRBV6-3, could not be distinguished by the 87-base-pair reads and were therefore excluded. A cluster of highly shared sequence variants was judged likely to be a technical artifact of the sequencing pipeline. In a later analysis, most CMV-associated TCR beta chains were found to appear HLA-restricted, with HLA associations seemingly driven largely by CMV exposure. Compared with equally common non-associated chains, HLA-associated TCR beta chains in a later analysis were more clonally expanded and had lower generation probabilities. In an earlier analysis of around 600 of the donors, most TCR beta V segments appeared in productive rearrangements about 87% or about 30% of the time, broadly matching IMGT annotations. Specific HLA alleles were associated with 15,000 to 20,000 TCR beta sequences at a false discovery rate of 0.05 in a later analysis. In a later analysis, TCR association rates were found to vary across HLA loci, with the most associated TCRs seen for DRB1 alleles and the fewest for HLA-C alleles. A few of the identified cytomegalovirus-associated TCR beta chains were confirmed in vitro to be specific for cytomegalovirus antigens. Most TCR sequences were observed very rarely across donors, whereas some public TCRs were present in many individuals. Linkage disequilibrium might explain the correlated functional status among segregating V segments, but an unknown experimental factor could not be excluded. A further reported finding was that TCR beta sequences accurately predicted the HLA-A and HLA-B alleles for most subjects in the first cohort. In the study, around 160 TCR beta chains were listed as associated with cytomegalovirus. In a later genetic analysis, fewer N-insertions in productive TCRs were reported among donors in an Asian-associated ancestry cluster than the approximately 710-donor mean. An association between a missense DCLRE1C variant and V-gene and J-gene trimming of TCR beta chains was found in a later genetic analysis and replicated in an independent cohort. In a later analysis, several top co-occurrence clusters were reported to appear linked to parvovirus B19, influenza, CMV and Epstein-Barr virus. The authors suggested that the approach could potentially be generalized to other disease states and immunological phenotypes. Because counts were too low, around 17 rarely observed V segments, including chromosome 9 orphons, were left out of the earlier analysis of a few hundred of the donors. CMV serostatus was the only immune exposure information available for the cohort. This cohort had only TCR beta chains sequenced, and the lack of alpha or paired-chain data limited which features could be detected. Assigning TCR associations to individual alleles was difficult when HLA alleles, especially DR and DQ, strongly co-occurred.

The sample comprised PBMCs. The TCR sequence derives from a man in his forties or fifties in good health and CMV-seropositive. The sequence is built from TRBV9 and TRBJ2-2; 8 middle bases align to TRBD1. The DNA sequence is as follows: TGTGCCAGCAGCGTCTCAGGGGGCTCCGGGGAGCTGTTTTTT. It translates to CASSVSGGSGELFF.